This T cell receptor (beta chain) was identified during a study of cytomegalovirus exposure and HLA in healthy donors. A word on this clone: No antigen is known for it.

Primers for the PCR totalled 60 Vbeta and 13 Jbeta. Sequenced by immunoSEQ multiplex PCR; TCRdb stores in-frame clones only, minus some. Among approximately 170,000 clones listed, approximately 67% were seen once. This CDR3 spans 13 amino acids. Germline V CDR1 and CDR2: MNHEY, SMNVEV (reference sequence). The V end lost 4 bases, the J end lost 9 bases, and 10 bases lay between the germline ends. The study, taken as a whole, reports: Association with HLA alleles at 0.05 false discovery rate was found for roughly 17,000 TCR beta sequences in a later analysis.

Specimen: PBMCs. The J gene is TRBJ1-6, the V gene TRBV27; D gene uncertain. The clonotype comes from a man aged 35 to 55 in good health and CMV-seronegative. The CDR3 protein is CASSWQAGSPLHF. The CDR3 bases are TGTGCCAGCAGTTGGCAGGCAGGTTCACCCCTCCACTTT.